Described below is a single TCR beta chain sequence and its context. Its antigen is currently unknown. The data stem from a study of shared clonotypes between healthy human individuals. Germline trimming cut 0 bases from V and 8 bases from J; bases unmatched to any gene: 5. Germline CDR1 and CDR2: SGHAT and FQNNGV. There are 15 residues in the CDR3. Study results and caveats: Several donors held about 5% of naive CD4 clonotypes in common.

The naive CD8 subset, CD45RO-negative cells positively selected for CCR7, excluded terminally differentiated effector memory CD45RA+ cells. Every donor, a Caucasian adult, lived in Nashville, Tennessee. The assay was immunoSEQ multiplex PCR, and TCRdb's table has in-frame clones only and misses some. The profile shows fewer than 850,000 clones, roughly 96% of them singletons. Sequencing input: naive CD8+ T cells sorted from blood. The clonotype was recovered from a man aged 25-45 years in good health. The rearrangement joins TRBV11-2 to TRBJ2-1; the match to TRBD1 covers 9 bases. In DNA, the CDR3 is TGTGCCAGCAGCTTAGAAGGACAGGGGAGGCATGAGCAGTTCTTC. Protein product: CASSLEGQGRHEQFF.